This record covers a single TCR beta chain. This specimen comes from a study of identical twins. TCRdb re-called the 5' RACE reads with MiXCR, one entry per CDR3 protein. The sample has 690,000 or so distinct CDR3 sequences; roughly 6% are singletons. This receptor was identified in a man aged 18 to 30 in good health. Sequencing was carried out using naive T cells sorted from blood.

The CDR3 bases are TGCAGTGCTAATCCCCGGCGGGGGCCGGGGGCCAAAAACATTCAGTACTTC. Its protein is CSANPRRGPGAKNIQYF. V is TRBV20-1 and J is TRBJ2-4; D may be TRBD2 (7 bases). Germline assignment: CDR1 DFQATT and CDR2 SNEGSKA (reference sequence). This CDR3 contains 17 residues. Trimming took 4 bases from V and 1 from J, leaving 20 bases between them.